This note documents a single TCR beta chain sequence. No antigen is known for it. It is unclear where the CDR3 begins or ends on the DNA, so no DNA is shown, and the CDR3 is as TCRdb lists it. CDR3 length: 15 amino acids, cysteine to phenylalanine. The germline V gene (reference sequence) provides CDR1 MNHEY and CDR2 SMNVEV. The sample originates from a study of blood T cell repertoires in COVID-19 (dated by TCRdb to between 2020 and 2021). With respect to the entire study: The collaborator samples originated in the United States, Italy and Spain and spanned the acute and convalescent phases of COVID-19. The prospective study material was composed of cDNA or gDNA derived from T cells, B-cell-depleted T cells, or PBMCs. Subjects who had been exposed to COVID-19, were actively infected with it, or had recovered from it provided the deeply sampled blood TCRbeta repertoires that made up the dataset. A freely available public database, intended as a resource for researchers studying the immune response to SARS-CoV-2, is where the repertoires were released. Samples were obtained from the ongoing ImmuneRACE study (first 160 participants) and from some 1,200 subjects provided by 6 global collaborators. The sample metadata nearly always contained a de-identified subject ID, COVID-19 status, age in years and sex. HLA class I and class II types, where available, came from metadata supplied by the sample provider rather than from assay-based typing.

Collaborating institutions collected whole blood in K2EDTA tubes following their own protocols. Collaborator samples were shipped for TCRbeta analysis as frozen whole blood, isolated PBMCs, or DNA extracted from either sample type. The paper's findings and limits, for the study overall: Clinical and demographic metadata were provided uncurated, with the amount varying by source and participant.

TCRbeta CDR3 regions were amplified from genomic DNA by means of the immunoSEQ Assay, a bias-controlled multiplex PCR. As for the authors' bioinformatics: The number of nucleated cells in each sample was estimated from the amplification of reference gene primers within the assay. Sequence reads were collapsed and filtered to measure the absolute abundance of every unique TCRbeta CDR3 rearrangement. Productive Simpson clonality was computed per sample as the square root of Simpson's diversity index over productive rearrangements. TCRdb took this table from immuneACCESS and kept in-frame rearrangements with V and J called. Such tables lack part of the clones; where checked against another copy, unresolved V genes explain under half of the gap, and the rest is unexplained. V and J calls and clone size are those listed in that table; D and trimming were worked out from the DNA. The sample table records more than 110,000 clones; about 83% of these occur just once. The top ten constitute roughly 4% of the sample.

This receptor chain uses TRBV27 and TRBJ1-5. Sequenced: peripheral blood. The TCR originated in a woman between 40 and 50 years old with acute or convalescent COVID-19. CDR3 loop: CASSLVMGGGQPQHF.